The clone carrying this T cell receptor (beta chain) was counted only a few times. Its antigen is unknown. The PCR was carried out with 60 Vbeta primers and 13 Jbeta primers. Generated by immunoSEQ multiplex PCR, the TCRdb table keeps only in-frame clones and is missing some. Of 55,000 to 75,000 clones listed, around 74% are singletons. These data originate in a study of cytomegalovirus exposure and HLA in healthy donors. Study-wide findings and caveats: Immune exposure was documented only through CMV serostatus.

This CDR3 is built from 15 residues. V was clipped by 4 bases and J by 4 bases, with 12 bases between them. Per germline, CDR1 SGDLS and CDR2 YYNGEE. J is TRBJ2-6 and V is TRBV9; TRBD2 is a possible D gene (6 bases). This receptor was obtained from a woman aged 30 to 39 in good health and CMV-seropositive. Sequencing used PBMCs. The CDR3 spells CASSPGTLGANVLTF. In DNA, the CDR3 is TGTGCCAGCAGCCCCGGGACTTTGGGGGCCAACGTCCTGACTTTC.